This TCR beta chain was sequenced for a study of blood T cell repertoires in COVID-19. Across the study: Spain, Italy and the United States supplied samples that represented acute and convalescent COVID-19. From T cells, B-cell-depleted T cells, or PBMCs came the material, which was cDNA or gDNA.

How the authors handled the data: The assay estimated nucleated cells by amplifying reference gene primers. TCRdb's table, derived via immunoSEQ multiplex PCR, lists solely in-frame clones and lacks some. V, J and clone size were drawn from that table, and D and trimming were deduced from the DNA. The data show under 60,000 clones, with more than 70% seen just once and about 29% held by the top ten. From germline, CDR1 is GTSNPN and CDR2 SVGIG (reference sequence). Trimming cost V 4 bases and J 4 bases, with 13 bases left between them. The CDR3 length is 14 residues. The genes are TRBV30 and TRBJ2-2, with TRBD1 as a possible D gene (6 bases). What was sequenced was peripheral blood. The source of this sequence is a woman older than 75 with acute or convalescent COVID-19. The CDR3 here is CAWNGPGVTGELFF. Here the CDR3 DNA reads TGTGCCTGGAACGGGCCAGGGGTCACCGGGGAGCTGTTTTTT.